This entry lists 5 T cell receptor beta chains sequenced from one sample in a study of CD8 T cells in ankylosing spondylitis. Study-level points and caveats: What seemed typical of ankylosing spondylitis blood was a TCR beta motif built from several highly homologous variants.

For these receptors, no antigen is known. TCRdb fed the 5' RACE reads into MiXCR, producing one record per CDR3 protein. In the table there are about 540,000 distinct CDR3 sequences, 9.5% to 15% of which are singletons. Sequenced input: blood, either unsorted or a sorted T cell fraction (not recorded which). All receptors come from a male donor with ankylosing spondylitis.

In this sample, this clonotype turned up a few times. The V call is TRBV15, the J call TRBJ2-7; D gene uncertain. The CDR3 covers 14 residues. Between the trimmed V and J ends, which lost 0 bases and 3 bases, there was a span of 9 bases. Germline loops: CDR1 LNHNV, CDR2 YYDKDF (reference sequence). The CDR3 sequence: CATSRDRKDYEQYV. The DNA of the CDR3 is TGTGCCACCAGCAGAGATAGAAAAGACTACGAGCAGTACGTC.

V is TRBV5-1 and J is TRBJ2-6; weak D call: TRBD1 (5 bases). Germline CDR1 and CDR2: SGHRS and YFSETQ. The germline V and J ends were trimmed by 4 bases and 0 bases, with 8 bases remaining between them. The CDR3 has 15 amino acids. The CDR3 here is CASSVGVSGANVLTF. The CDR3 DNA is TGCGCCAGCAGCGTAGGGGTCTCTGGGGCCAACGTCCTGACTTTC.

This CDR3 reads CASSETSGVSEQYF. The CDR3 DNA reads TGTGCCAGCAGCGAGACTAGCGGGGTCTCGGAGCAGTACTTC. The chain employs TRBV11-2 and TRBJ2-7; TRBD2 matches 11 bases. The CDR3 is 14 residues long. Trimming took 5 bases from V and 7 from J; bases not matched to a gene: 7. Germline V lookup: CDR1 SGHAT, CDR2 FQNNGV.

The sample holds a few counts of this clonotype. This chain connects TRBV3-1 to TRBJ1-1; D gene uncertain. The CDR3 is made up of 13 amino acids. Germline V gene lookup returns CDR1 LGHDT and CDR2 YNNKEL (reference sequence). Trimming left V 0 bases short and J 9 bases short, with 11 bases between. The CDR3 coding sequence is TGTGCCAGCAGCCAAGAAAGCTACAGTCAAGCTTTCTTT. Amino acid sequence: CASSQESYSQAFF.

The rearrangement joins TRBV5-1 to TRBJ2-1, with 9 nucleotides matching TRBD1. This CDR3 region has 17 residues. V gave up 0 bases and J gave up 8 bases; unmatched junction bases: 12. Germline V CDR1 and CDR2: SGHRS, YFSETQ. CDR3 residues: CASSLALPGQGIDEQFF. Here the CDR3 DNA reads TGCGCCAGCAGCTTGGCCCTACCGGGACAGGGTATTGATGAGCAGTTCTTC.